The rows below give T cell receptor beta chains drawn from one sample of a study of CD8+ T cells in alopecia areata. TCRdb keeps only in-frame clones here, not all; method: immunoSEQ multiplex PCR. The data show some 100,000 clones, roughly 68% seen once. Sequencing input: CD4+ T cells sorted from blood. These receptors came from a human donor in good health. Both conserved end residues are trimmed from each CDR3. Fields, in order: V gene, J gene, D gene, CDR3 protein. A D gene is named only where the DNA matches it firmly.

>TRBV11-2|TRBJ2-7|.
ASSPSSLPDKYEQY
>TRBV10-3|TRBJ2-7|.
AIRPKHVEGKQY
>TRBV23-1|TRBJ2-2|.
ASSRKSQEYTGELF
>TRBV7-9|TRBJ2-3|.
ASSLVHGATDTQY
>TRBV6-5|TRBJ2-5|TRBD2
ASSYAGGGETQY
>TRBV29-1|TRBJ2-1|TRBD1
STTGRQGSNEQF
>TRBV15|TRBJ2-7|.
ATSRGAGLEQY
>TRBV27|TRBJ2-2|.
ASSDSNTGELF
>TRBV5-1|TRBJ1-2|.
ASSWGPAGEYGYT
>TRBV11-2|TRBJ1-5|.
ASSPHGGGQPQH
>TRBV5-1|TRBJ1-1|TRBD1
ASSYMPGQGSTEAF
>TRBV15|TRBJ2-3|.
ATSPRTGDTQY
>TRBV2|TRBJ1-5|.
ASSVQGGGKMAQH
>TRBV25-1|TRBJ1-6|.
ASSTGMESPLH
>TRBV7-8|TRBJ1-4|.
ASSPLLNRKLLF
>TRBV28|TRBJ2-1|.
ASSLGAGNEQF
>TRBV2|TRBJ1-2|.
ASRGTSYGYT
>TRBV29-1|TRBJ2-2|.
SATVDTGELF
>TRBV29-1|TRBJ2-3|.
SQGTSTDTQY
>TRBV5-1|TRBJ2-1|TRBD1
ASRLAGQASNEQF
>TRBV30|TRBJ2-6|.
AWSSSGSSGANVLT
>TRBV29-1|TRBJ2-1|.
SVDGQTSYNEQF
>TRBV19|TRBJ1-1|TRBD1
ASSIRPGGNTEAF
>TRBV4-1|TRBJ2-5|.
ASSQVERETQY
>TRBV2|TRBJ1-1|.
ASSERRGQAF
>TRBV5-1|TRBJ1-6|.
ASKTLGFSPLH
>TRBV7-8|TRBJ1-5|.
ASSLGVFSNQPQH
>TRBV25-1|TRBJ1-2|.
ASTGTNYGYT
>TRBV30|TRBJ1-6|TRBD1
AWRRQGDSPLH
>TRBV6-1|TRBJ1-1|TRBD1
ASNDRGLGTEAF
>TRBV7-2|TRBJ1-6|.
ASSADPGSPLH
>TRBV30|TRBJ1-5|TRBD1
AWSALTGDNQPQH
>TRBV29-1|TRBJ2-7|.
SVEDTELSYEQY
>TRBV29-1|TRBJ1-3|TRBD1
SVVRDSSGNTIY
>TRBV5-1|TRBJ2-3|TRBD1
ASSTGGFTDTQY
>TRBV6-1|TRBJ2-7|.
ASSEVNSGSGSYEQY
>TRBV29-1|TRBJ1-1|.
SVENQMNTEAF
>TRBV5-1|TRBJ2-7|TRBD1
ASSLQGGGYEQY
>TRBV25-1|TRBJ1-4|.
ASKPPGEKLF
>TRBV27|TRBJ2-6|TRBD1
ASSRYGQGDSGANVLT
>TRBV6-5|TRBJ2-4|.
ASSKNLGQNIQY
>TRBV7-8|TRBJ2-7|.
ASSVGQSYEQY
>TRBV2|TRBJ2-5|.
ASSNKGTQY
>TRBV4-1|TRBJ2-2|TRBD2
ASSQEPLAGGGTGELF
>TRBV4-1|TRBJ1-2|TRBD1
ASRDRVGGYT